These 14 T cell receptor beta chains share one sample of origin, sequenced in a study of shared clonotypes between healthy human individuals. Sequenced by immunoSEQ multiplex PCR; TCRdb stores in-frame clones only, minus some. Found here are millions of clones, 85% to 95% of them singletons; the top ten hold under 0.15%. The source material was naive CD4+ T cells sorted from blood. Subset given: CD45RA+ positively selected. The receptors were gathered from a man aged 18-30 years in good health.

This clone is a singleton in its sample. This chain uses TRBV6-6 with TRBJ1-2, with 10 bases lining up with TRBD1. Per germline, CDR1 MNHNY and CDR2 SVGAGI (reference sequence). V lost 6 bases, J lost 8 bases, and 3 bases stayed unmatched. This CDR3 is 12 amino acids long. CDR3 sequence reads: CASRGQGMGYTF. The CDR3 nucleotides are TGTGCCAGCAGGGGACAGGGGATGGGCTACACCTTC.

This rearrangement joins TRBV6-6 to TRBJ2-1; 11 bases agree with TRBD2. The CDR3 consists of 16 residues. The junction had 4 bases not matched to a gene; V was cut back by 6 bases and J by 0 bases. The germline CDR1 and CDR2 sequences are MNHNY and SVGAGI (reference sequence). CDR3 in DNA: TGTGCCAGCAGATGGACTAGCGGGCGCTCCTACAATGAGCAGTTCTTC. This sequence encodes CASRWTSGRSYNEQFF.

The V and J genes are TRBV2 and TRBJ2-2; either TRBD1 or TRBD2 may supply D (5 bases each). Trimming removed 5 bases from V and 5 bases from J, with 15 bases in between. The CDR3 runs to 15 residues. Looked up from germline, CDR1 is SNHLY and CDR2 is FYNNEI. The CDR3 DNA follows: TGTGCCAGCAGTTTAGCAGGGTGGGGGACCGGGGAGCTGTTTTTT. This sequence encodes CASSLAGWGTGELFF.

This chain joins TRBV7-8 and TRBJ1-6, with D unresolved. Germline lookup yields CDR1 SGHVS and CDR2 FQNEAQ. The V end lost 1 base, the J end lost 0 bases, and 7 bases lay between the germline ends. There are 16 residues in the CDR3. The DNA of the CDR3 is TGTGCCAGCAGCTTAGGGACCACCTCCTATAATTCACCCCTCCACTTT. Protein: CASSLGTTSYNSPLHF.

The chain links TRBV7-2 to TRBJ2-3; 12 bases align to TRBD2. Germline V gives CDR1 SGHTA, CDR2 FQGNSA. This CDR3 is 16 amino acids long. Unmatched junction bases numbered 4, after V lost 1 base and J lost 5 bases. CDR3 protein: CASSLGLAGAVDTQYF. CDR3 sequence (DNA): TGTGCCAGCAGCTTAGGACTAGCGGGAGCGGTAGATACGCAGTATTTT.

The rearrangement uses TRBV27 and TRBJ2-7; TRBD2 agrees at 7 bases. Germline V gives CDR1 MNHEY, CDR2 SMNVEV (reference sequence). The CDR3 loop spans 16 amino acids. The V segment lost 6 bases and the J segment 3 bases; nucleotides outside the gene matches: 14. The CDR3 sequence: CASRLDGLAANYEQYF. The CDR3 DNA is TGTGCCAGCAGATTGGACGGGCTAGCGGCGAACTACGAGCAGTACTTC.

The CDR3 bases are TGTGCCTCTAGCGGGAGCCGGAGCTCCTACAATGAGCAGTTCTTC. Its translation is CASSGSRSSYNEQFF. The rearrangement joins TRBV30 to TRBJ2-1; 10 nucleotides line up with TRBD2. The CDR3 totals 15 residues. Germline V gene sequence: CDR1 GTSNPN, CDR2 SVGIG (reference sequence). The junction had 6 bases not matched to a gene; V was cut back by 7 bases and J by 0 bases. Based on the CDR3 plus reference TRBV30 and TRBJ2-1, the full variable domain is SQTIHQWPATLVQPVGSPLSLECTVEGTSNPNLYWYRQAAGRGLQLLFYSVGIGQISSEVPQNLSASRPQDRQFILSSKKLLLSDSGFYLCASSGSRSSYNEQFFGPGTRLTVL.

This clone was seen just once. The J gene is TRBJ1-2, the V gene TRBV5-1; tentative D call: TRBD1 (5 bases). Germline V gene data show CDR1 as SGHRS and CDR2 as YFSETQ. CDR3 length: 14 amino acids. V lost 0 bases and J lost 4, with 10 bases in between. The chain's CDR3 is CASSLGDELYGYTF. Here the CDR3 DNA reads TGCGCCAGCAGCTTGGGGGACGAGCTCTATGGCTACACCTTC.

This CDR3 reads CASSPSKRQETQYF. The CDR3 DNA follows: TGTGCCAGCAGCCCAAGCAAACGGCAAGAGACCCAGTACTTC. The chain is built from TRBV11-2 and TRBJ2-5; D not certain. The CDR3 sequence is 14 residues long. Trimming left V 5 bases short and J 2 bases short, with 12 bases between. In germline, CDR1 is SGHAT, CDR2 FQNNGV.

The CDR3 nucleotides are TGTGCCTGGGCGGGACAATATAATTCACCCCTCCACTTT. Amino acid sequence: CAWAGQYNSPLHF. This chain connects TRBV30 to TRBJ1-6, with D possibly being TRBD1 (6 bases). The CDR3 is 13 amino acids. Trimming took off 5 bases at V and 4 bases at J, with 9 bases between the two ends. CDR1 and CDR2 (germline): GTSNPN, SVGIG (reference sequence). The whole variable domain, filled in from reference TRBV30 and TRBJ1-6, reads SQTIHQWPATLVQPVGSPLSLECTVEGTSNPNLYWYRQAAGRGLQLLFYSVGIGQISSEVPQNLSASRPQDRQFILSSKKLLLSDSGFYLCAWAGQYNSPLHFGNGTRLTVT.

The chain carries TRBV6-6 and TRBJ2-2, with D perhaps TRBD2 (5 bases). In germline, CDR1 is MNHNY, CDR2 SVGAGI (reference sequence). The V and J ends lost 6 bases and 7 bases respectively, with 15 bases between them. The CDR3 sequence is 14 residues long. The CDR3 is CASRFPSQVGELFF. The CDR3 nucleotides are TGTGCCAGCAGATTTCCTAGCCAGGTCGGGGAGCTGTTTTTT.

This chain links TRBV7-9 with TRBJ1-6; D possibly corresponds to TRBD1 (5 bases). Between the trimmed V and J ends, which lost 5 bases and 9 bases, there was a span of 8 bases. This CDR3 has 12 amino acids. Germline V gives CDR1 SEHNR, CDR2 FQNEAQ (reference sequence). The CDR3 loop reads CASSADISPLHF. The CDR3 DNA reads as TGTGCCAGCAGCGCGGACATTTCACCCCTCCACTTT.

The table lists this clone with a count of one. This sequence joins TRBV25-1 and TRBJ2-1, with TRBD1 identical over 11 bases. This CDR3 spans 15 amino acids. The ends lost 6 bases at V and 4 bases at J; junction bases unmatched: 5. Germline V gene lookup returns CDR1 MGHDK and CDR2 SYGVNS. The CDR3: CASSPGQGGYNEQFF. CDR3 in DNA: TGTGCCAGCAGCCCGGGACAGGGGGGTTACAATGAGCAGTTCTTC.

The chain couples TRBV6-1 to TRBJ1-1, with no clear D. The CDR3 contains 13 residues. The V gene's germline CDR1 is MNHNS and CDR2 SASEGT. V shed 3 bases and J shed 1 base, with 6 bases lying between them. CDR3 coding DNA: TGTGCCAGCAGTGAGTGGGGGAACACTGAAGCTTTCTTT. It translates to CASSEWGNTEAFF.